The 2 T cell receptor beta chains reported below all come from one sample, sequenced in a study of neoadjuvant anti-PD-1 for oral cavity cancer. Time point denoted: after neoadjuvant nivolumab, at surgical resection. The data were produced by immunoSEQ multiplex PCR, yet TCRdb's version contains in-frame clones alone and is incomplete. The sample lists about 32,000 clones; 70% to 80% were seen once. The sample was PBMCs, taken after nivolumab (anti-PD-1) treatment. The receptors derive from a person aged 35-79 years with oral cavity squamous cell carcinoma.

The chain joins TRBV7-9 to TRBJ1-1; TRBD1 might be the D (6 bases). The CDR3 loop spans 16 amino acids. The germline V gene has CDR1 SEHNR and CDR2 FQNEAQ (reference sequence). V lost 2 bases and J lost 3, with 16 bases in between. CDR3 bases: TGTGCCAGCAGCTTACGTAGGGCAGGGGAGGACACTGAAGCTTTCTTT. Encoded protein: CASSLRRAGEDTEAFF.

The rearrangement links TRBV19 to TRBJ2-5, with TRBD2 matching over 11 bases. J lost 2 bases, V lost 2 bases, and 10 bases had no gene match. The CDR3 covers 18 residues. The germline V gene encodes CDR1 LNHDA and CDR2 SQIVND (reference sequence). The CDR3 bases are TGTGCCAGTAGTATATCCCCGGGACTAGCGGTGCTACAAGAGACCCAGTACTTC. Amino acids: CASSISPGLAVLQETQYF.